This TCR beta chain was recovered during a study of chemoradiotherapy in HPV16-positive cancers. Study-wide results and caveats: The functional HPV-specific definition rests on just a couple of HPV16-positive patients.

About this clone: Antigen specificity is unknown.

Using immunoSEQ multiplex PCR, the repertoire was profiled, and TCRdb retains in-frame clones only, with some absent. The repertoire holds almost 4,000 clones, with approximately 80% as singletons. The germline V gene has CDR1 MNHEY and CDR2 SMNVEV (reference sequence). V lost 5 bases and J lost 1, with 11 bases in between. This CDR3 region has 14 residues. Over chemoradiotherapy, repertoires were sampled more than once. The specimen was tumor tissue, collected from a patient who underwent chemoradiotherapy. This rearrangement joins TRBV27 to TRBJ2-5, with D hard to call. The sequence was collected from a human donor with HPV-associated anogenital cancer. CDR3 DNA: TGTGCCAGCAGTCCCCCCGGCAGCCAAGAGACCCAGTACTTC. It is translated as CASSPPGSQETQYF.